This entry is about one T cell receptor (beta chain). Its specific antigen is unknown. The input lacks base qualities; no much larger clone sits a single base away. Whole blood was collected in K2EDTA tubes by collaborating institutions according to the institutions' own protocols. For TCRbeta analysis, collaborator samples were shipped as frozen whole blood, as isolated PBMCs, or as DNA extracted from either sample type. Based on the germline V gene (reference sequence), the CDR1 and CDR2 sequences are MNHEY and SMNVEV. From cysteine to phenylalanine, the CDR3 is 14 amino acids long. The kept DNA is CDR3 alone, 42 bases in frame from the first base. For this chain, trimming is 5 bases at the V end and 3 bases at the J end, and the number of junction bases without a gene match is 4. TCRbeta CDR3 regions were amplified from genomic DNA by means of the immunoSEQ Assay, a bias-controlled multiplex PCR. Under the source paper's analysis protocol: Within the assay, amplification of reference gene primers was used to estimate how many nucleated cells each sample contained. Sequence reads were collapsed and filtered to measure the absolute abundance of every unique TCRbeta CDR3 rearrangement. For each sample, productive Simpson clonality was calculated as the square root of Simpson's diversity index across productive rearrangements. What TCRdb holds here is the immuneACCESS table cut down to in-frame rearrangements. Part of the clones is not present; checked against another copy, under half of the missing clones reflect an unresolved V gene, and the others are unexplained. D and trimming come from the DNA, and the V and J calls and clone size come from that table. The table for this sample lists 150,000 or so clones; 80% of them were counted only once. The ten most abundant clones make up approximately 13% of the sample.

This sample was included in a study of blood T cell repertoires in COVID-19 (dated by TCRdb to the early 2020s). The study in broad terms: Samples from collaborators originated in the United States, Italy and Spain and spanned both the acute and convalescent phases of COVID-19. The prospective study material was composed of cDNA or gDNA derived from T cells, B-cell-depleted T cells, or PBMCs. Deeply sampled blood TCRbeta repertoires from subjects exposed to, actively infected with, or recovered from COVID-19 were included in the dataset. The repertoires were released in a freely available public database intended as a resource for research on the immune response to SARS-CoV-2. The samples were drawn from the first 160 participants of the ongoing ImmuneRACE study and from over 950 subjects provided by 6 global collaborators. A de-identified subject ID, COVID-19 status, age in years and sex were almost always included in the sample metadata. Where HLA class I and class II types were available, the types were taken from metadata supplied by the sample provider, not from assay-based typing. The research as a whole found: How much clinical and demographic metadata was included differed by source and by participant, and the metadata was provided uncurated.

The chain uses TRBV27 and TRBJ1-5; 7 central bases correspond to TRBD1. The sequenced sample consisted of peripheral blood. The sequence was obtained from a man aged 60 to 75 with active or convalescent COVID-19. CDR3 region: CASSGGQFNQPQHF. The nucleotides read TGTGCCAGCAGTGGGGGACAGTTCAATCAGCCCCAGCATTTT.